Presented here are 30 T cell receptor beta chains from one specimen sequenced in a study of post-analysis software for immune sequencing data (dated by TCRdb to 2013 to 2016). The full study reports these points: Significantly higher frequencies in patients than in controls were found for about 5 TRBV segments, including TRBV5-6, TRBV5-1 and TRBV20-1.

The library was prepared using PCR. Sequencing relied on an Illumina HiSeq 2500. To reduce PCR and sequencing biases, unique molecular identifiers were built into the TCR beta cDNA libraries. Starting from the raw public reads, TCRdb applied fastp trimming at Q25, assembled clones with MiXCR and retained in-frame beta chains. Every entry covers one CDR3 protein and lists the most common genes and DNA from its rows. This sample is represented by about 560,000 distinct CDR3 sequences; around 47% of them were singletons. The ten largest clones take up over 1.5% of the sample. These receptors' antigens are unknown. The sequenced material came from blood. These receptors all come from a girl between 10 and 17 years old with multiple sclerosis.

With regard to this clonotype: At one end, the junction sequence differs from germline, possibly due to a read error. The chain carries TRBV6-5 and TRBJ2-5; 10 bases agree with TRBD2. Germline lookup yields CDR1 MNHEY and CDR2 SVGAGI. CDR3 length: 14 amino acids. The CDR3 nucleotides read TGTGTCAGCAGTTACTCGCCTAGCGGGGGAACCCAGTACTTC. Encoded protein: CVSSYSPSGGTQYF.

CDR3 amino acids: CASSLLMGGNQPQHF. DNA for the CDR3: TGTGCCAGCAGCTTACTGATGGGGGGCAATCAGCCCCAGCATTTT. The chain carries TRBV7-2 and TRBJ1-5; possible D gene TRBD1, 5 bases. Germline assignment: CDR1 SGHTA and CDR2 FQGNSA. The CDR3 totals 15 residues. V was cut by 2 bases and J by 2 bases, with 10 bases left in between.

This clonotype was counted between two and nine times. The rearrangement uses TRBV3-1 and TRBJ1-1; D not certain. The CDR3 extends over 13 amino acids. The germline CDR1 and CDR2 sequences are LGHDT and YNNKEL (reference sequence). V was pared by 3 bases and J by 7 bases, with 12 bases between. CDR3 residues: CASSQNREGEAFF. CDR3 bases: TGTGCCAGCAGCCAGAATAGGGAAGGTGAAGCTTTCTTT.

This clonotype was observed a handful of times. J is TRBJ2-5 and V is TRBV3-1; D not certain. The V end was cut by 1 base, the J end by 6 bases, with 15 bases between. Per the germline V gene, CDR1 is LGHDT and CDR2 is YNNKEL (reference sequence). CDR3 length: 15 residues. The CDR3 coding sequence is TGTGCCAGCAGCCAAGCAACCTCGGACGGGCAGACCCAGTACTTC. As protein: CASSQATSDGQTQYF.

J is TRBJ2-1 and V is TRBV6-6, with 11 nucleotides matching TRBD2. CDR1 MNHNY and CDR2 SVGAGI come from the germline V gene (reference sequence). CDR3 length equals 17 residues. V trimming: 6 bases; J trimming: 2 bases; junction bases outside the gene matches: 9. The CDR3 is CASSRLTSGGTYNEQFF. The CDR3 nucleotides read TGTGCCAGCAGCAGACTTACTAGCGGGGGAACCTACAATGAGCAGTTCTTC.

V and J are TRBV5-1 and TRBJ2-5; D remains ambiguous. The J call could be wrong; TRBJ2-7 is a better fit for the DNA end. The V gene's germline CDR1 is SGHRS and CDR2 YFSETQ. This CDR3 is 15 amino acids long. As DNA, the CDR3 is TGCGCCAGCAGCTTGGACAAGCGACCGGCTGGCGAGCAGTACTTC. Protein product: CASSLDKRPAGEQYF.

This clonotype showed up just a few times. This chain uses TRBV4-1 with TRBJ1-6; a possible D gene is TRBD1 (5 bases). Deletions cut 2 bases from V and 10 bases from J, with 18 bases between. The V gene's germline CDR1 is MGHRA and CDR2 YSYEKL. CDR3 length: 16 residues. The DNA of the CDR3 is TGCGCCAGCAGCCAATCCGGAGCCCAGGGACTATCACCCCTCCACTTT. Translating gives CASSQSGAQGLSPLHF.

The V gene is TRBV3-1, the J gene TRBJ1-5; D unresolved. From germline, CDR1 is LGHDT and CDR2 YNNKEL (reference sequence). There are 14 residues in the CDR3. V was cut by 5 bases and J by 5 bases, with 13 bases left in between. The CDR3 coding sequence is TGTGCCAGCAGCTTTACACCGAGGGATCAGCCCCAGCATTTT. This encodes CASSFTPRDQPQHF.

This clonotype was counted once. V is TRBV5-4 and J is TRBJ2-3; maybe TRBD1 (5 bases). Trimming stripped 4 bases from V and 2 bases from J, with 11 bases between. Germline CDR1 is SGHNT and CDR2 is YYREEE (reference sequence). The CDR3 has 14 residues. The chain's CDR3 is CASSPDSSTDTQYF. The CDR3 nucleotides are TGTGCCAGCAGCCCCGACAGTTCCACAGATACGCAGTATTTT.

V usage is TRBV5-1 and J usage is TRBJ2-1; TRBD2 matches at 7 bases. This CDR3 has 18 residues. Germline trimming cut 0 bases from V and 4 bases from J; bases unmatched to any gene: 13. Looked up from germline, CDR1 is SGHRS and CDR2 is YFSETQ. The CDR3 nucleotides are TGCGCCAGCAGCTTGGGGTGGCTGACAGCGGGAACATACAATGAGCAGTTCTTC. Its protein is CASSLGWLTAGTYNEQFF.

The J gene is TRBJ2-5, the V gene TRBV20-1; 11 bases match TRBD2. The CDR3 extends over 15 amino acids. CDR1 and CDR2 (germline): DFQATT, SNEGSKA (reference sequence). The ends lost 5 bases at V and 6 bases at J; junction bases unmatched: 11. The CDR3 sequence is CSASDSGGAGKTQYF. The CDR3 DNA is TGCAGTGCTTCGGATAGCGGGGGGGCCGGTAAGACCCAGTACTTC.

The rearrangement joins TRBV7-2 to TRBJ1-5; D gene uncertain. The CDR3 length is 15 residues. V shed 4 bases and J shed 7 bases, with 17 bases lying between them. Germline V CDR1 and CDR2: SGHTA, FQGNSA. CDR3 nucleotides: TGTGCCAGCAGCTCTGGACTGCCGGGGAGGCAGCCCCAGCATTTT. As protein: CASSSGLPGRQPQHF. The complete variable domain, with remaining parts taken from reference TRBV7-2 and TRBJ1-5, reads GAGVSQSPSNKVTEKGKDVELRCDPISGHTALYWYRQSLGQGLEFLIYFQGNSAPDKSGLPSDRFSAERTGGSVSTLTIQRTQQEDSAVYLCASSSGLPGRQPQHFGDGTRLSIL.

The V gene is TRBV12-3 or TRBV12-4, the J gene TRBJ1-2; possibly TRBD1 for D (6 bases). V was shortened by 4 bases and J by 0 bases, with 9 bases between the two germline ends. The CDR3 contains 14 residues. CDR3 nucleotides: TGTGCCAGCAGTTCTTGGACAGCTAACTATGGCTACACCTTC. The encoded protein is CASSSWTANYGYTF.

The CDR3 spells CASRRGGGGNYGYTF. As DNA, the CDR3 is TGTGCCAGCAGGCGAGGTGGAGGGGGCAACTATGGCTACACCTTC. The chain carries TRBV27 and TRBJ1-2; 7 bases line up with TRBD1. The CDR3 contains 15 residues. In germline, CDR1 is MNHEY, CDR2 SMNVEV (reference sequence). V dropped 6 bases and J dropped 2; count of bases not matched to a gene: 9.

The V and J genes are TRBV7-2 and TRBJ2-1, with D uncertain. CDR3 length: 10 amino acids. Trimming shortened V by 4 bases and J by 7 bases, and 2 bases separated the two germline ends. Germline assignment: CDR1 SGHTA and CDR2 FQGNSA. The CDR3 DNA reads as TGTGCCAGCAGCTGTAATGAGCAGTTCTTC. It translates to CASSCNEQFF. Supplemented by reference TRBV7-2 and TRBJ2-1, the full variable domain reads GAGVSQSPSNKVTEKGKDVELRCDPISGHTALYWYRQSLGQGLEFLIYFQGNSAPDKSGLPSDRFSAERTGGSVSTLTIQRTQQEDSAVYLCASSCNEQFFGPGTRLTVL.

Remarks on this clonotype: The junction and the germline gene differ at one end; a read error may be behind it. The genes are TRBV20-1 and TRBJ2-7; D not resolved. This CDR3 spans 13 amino acids. In germline, CDR1 is DFQATT, CDR2 SNEGSKA (reference sequence). DNA of the CDR3: TGCAGTGCTAGACCCCGAAGCTCCTGCGAGCAGTACTTC. Translation gives CSARPRSSCEQYF.

The V and J genes are TRBV3-1 and TRBJ1-4; 8 bases are shared with TRBD1. Germline CDR1 LGHDT, CDR2 YNNKEL (reference sequence). Unmatched junction bases numbered 4, after V lost 1 base and J lost 0 bases. The CDR3 extends over 17 amino acids. The CDR3 reads CASSQVGQVATNEKLFF. CDR3 coding DNA: TGTGCCAGCAGCCAAGTGGGACAGGTCGCAACTAATGAAAAACTGTTTTTT.

This clonotype has only a few counts. The gene calls are TRBV5-5 and TRBJ2-2; maybe TRBD1 (5 bases). V was pared by 1 base and J by 5 bases, with 12 bases between. Germline V lookup: CDR1 SGHKS, CDR2 YYEKEE (reference sequence). This CDR3 spans 15 amino acids. The CDR3 nucleotides are TGTGCCAGCAGCTTGTATAGGGGTGATACCGGGGAGCTGTTTTTT. Amino acid sequence: CASSLYRGDTGELFF.

In its sample, this clonotype was seen a few times. J is TRBJ2-1 and V is TRBV7-9; 8 nucleotides agree with TRBD1. V gave up 5 bases and J gave up 8 bases; unmatched junction bases: 11. Germline V lookup: CDR1 SEHNR, CDR2 FQNEAQ (reference sequence). CDR3 size: 15 residues. The CDR3 loop reads CASSAYGTGWHEQFF. The DNA of the CDR3 is TGTGCCAGCAGCGCCTACGGGACAGGCTGGCATGAGCAGTTCTTC.

There are a few counts of this clonotype. The chain uses TRBV5-4 and TRBJ2-1; D gene uncertain. The CDR3 is 12 amino acids. V dropped 2 bases and J dropped 6 bases, with 6 bases sitting between them. CDR1 is SGHNT, CDR2 YYREEE, per germline (reference sequence). The CDR3 DNA reads TGTGCCAGCAGCTTTGTAGTCAATGAGCAGTTCTTC. It translates to CASSFVVNEQFF.

This clonotype was detected once. The chain has TRBV12-3 or TRBV12-4 and TRBJ1-4; no firm D call. V lost 6 bases to trimming and J lost 2 bases, with 16 bases between them. The CDR3 contains 16 residues. The CDR3 coding sequence is TGTGCCAGCAGAAAGGTCGCAGGACTGACTAATGAAAAACTGTTTTTT. Translating it yields CASRKVAGLTNEKLFF.

J is TRBJ2-1 and V is TRBV7-7; D might be TRBD2 (7 bases). This CDR3 contains 14 residues. Germline CDR1 SSHAT, CDR2 FNYEAQ (reference sequence). Trimming took off 5 bases at V and 8 bases at J, with 16 bases between the two ends. The DNA for the CDR3 is TGTGCCAGCAGCCCAAGAGGGGGGGCCTATGAGCAGTTCTTC. Translating gives CASSPRGGAYEQFF.

Concerning this clonotype itself: One end of the junction does not line up with germline, which may come from a read error. The chain links TRBV29-1 to TRBJ2-7, with TRBD2 as a possible D gene (5 bases). This CDR3 is built from 15 residues. Germline-derived CDR1 and CDR2 are SQVTM and ANQGSEA. Here the CDR3 reads CSVEDFTGSSCEQYF. CDR3 in DNA: TGCAGCGTTGAAGATTTTACGGGGAGCTCCTGCGAGCAGTACTTC.

The gene calls are TRBV28 and TRBJ2-7; D could derive from TRBD1 or TRBD2 (6 bases each). Germline V gene sequence: CDR1 MDHEN, CDR2 SYDVKM. Deletions cut 5 bases from V and 3 bases from J, with 20 bases between. The CDR3 is 16 residues long. Here the CDR3 DNA reads TGTGCCAGCAGTCCTCGCGGGTTGGGGGGACACTACGAGCAGTACTTC. Its translation: CASSPRGLGGHYEQYF.

The chain links TRBV12-3 or TRBV12-4 to TRBJ2-1; possible D gene TRBD2, 6 bases. The V and J ends lost 2 bases and 5 bases respectively, with 19 bases between them. The CDR3 consists of 17 residues. DNA of the CDR3: TGTGCCAGCAGTTTAAGAAGAGGCCTAGCGTACCACAATGAGCAGTTCTTC. Protein product: CASSLRRGLAYHNEQFF.

This clonotype came up once. This may arise from a read error, as a much more abundant clone is one base away. The chain links TRBV12-3 or TRBV12-4 to TRBJ1-2; TRBD1 might be the D (5 bases). The V end lost 4 bases, the J end lost 0 bases, and 9 bases lay between the germline ends. The CDR3 loop spans 14 amino acids. CDR3 sequence reads: CASSSQTANYGYTF. The CDR3 DNA reads TGTGCCAGCAGTTCCCAGACAGCTAACTATGGCTACACCTTC.

The table lists this clonotype with a count of one. The rearrangement joins TRBV20-1 to TRBJ1-5; D is unclear. The CDR3 has 13 residues. Trimming left V 3 bases short and J 3 bases short, with 9 bases between. Per germline, CDR1 DFQATT and CDR2 SNEGSKA (reference sequence). In DNA form, the CDR3 reads TGCAGTGCTAGTGAATGGTACAATCAGCCCCAGCATTTT. Translating it yields CSASEWYNQPQHF.

The J gene is TRBJ2-5, the V gene TRBV12-3 or TRBV12-4, with unresolved D. The V gene lost 6 bases and the J gene lost 4 bases, with 9 bases spanning the gap. The CDR3 is 12 amino acids. The CDR3 nucleotides are TGTGCCAGCAGCAACATTCGAGAGACCCAGTACTTC. As protein: CASSNIRETQYF.

Comments on this clonotype: An end of the junction does not agree with germline; a read error may underlie this. This chain links TRBV12-3 or TRBV12-4 with TRBJ2-3, with 11 bases that match TRBD2. The CDR3 extends over 15 amino acids. Here the CDR3 DNA reads TGTGCCAGCAGGTTAGCGGGAGGGATGGCAGATGCGCAGTATTTT. This translates into CASRLAGGMADAQYF.

This chain connects TRBV12-3 or TRBV12-4 to TRBJ1-6, with 10 positions matching TRBD1. V shed 7 bases, J shed 6 bases, and the junction held 9 bases outside the gene matches. There are 16 residues in the CDR3. CDR3 sequence reads: CASTQRTGGGNSPLHF. CDR3 DNA: TGTGCCAGCACCCAAAGGACAGGGGGAGGTAATTCACCCCTCCACTTT.